The T cell receptor (beta chain) described here comes from a study of T-cell reconstitution after alpha-beta-depleted transplantation in children. The CDR3 is 15 residues long. Deletions cut 2 bases from V and 9 bases from J, with 17 bases between. Germline V gene sequence: CDR1 MNHNS, CDR2 SASEGT. This clonotype was observed a few times. Using unique molecular identifiers, the investigators prepared the TCRbeta library. A single record per CDR3 protein comes from TCRdb applying MiXCR to the PCR reads. Of about 400,000 distinct CDR3 sequences in the sample, roughly 14% were seen once. This TCR was recovered from a human donor who donated a stem cell graft to a child with Fanconi anemia. This chain uses TRBV6-1 with TRBJ1-5; a possible D gene is TRBD1 (5 bases). The source was PBMCs, collected from the stem cell graft. The CDR3 nucleotides read TGTGCCAGCAGTGAATCTGCAGGGCCTAGGGGGCCCCAGCATTTT. Residues: CASSESAGPRGPQHF.